The entry below describes one T cell receptor (beta chain). The antigen is undetermined. This PCR relied on a set of 60 Vbeta primers and 13 Jbeta primers. Sequencing used immunoSEQ multiplex PCR; TCRdb keeps in-frame clones, though not all of them. The data hold some 41,000 clones, with roughly half observed a single time. The data were taken from a study of cytomegalovirus exposure and HLA in healthy donors. Study-level points and caveats: Earlier findings revealed that most TCR beta V segments proved productive either about 87% or about 30% of the time. The investigators catalogued 150 or so TCR beta chains as cytomegalovirus-associated.

The sequenced sample consisted of PBMCs. The origin of this receptor is a man in his fifties or sixties in good health and CMV-seronegative.

For the CDR3, the DNA is TGTGCTAGTGGTACTGGTTTCGAAGCTTTCTTT. Its translation is CASGTGFEAFF. V usage is TRBV12-5 and J usage is TRBJ1-1; D unresolved. CDR1 LGHNT and CDR2 FRNRAP come from the germline V gene. Trimming removed 5 bases from V and 8 bases from J, with 9 bases in between. CDR3 size: 11 residues.